This T cell receptor (beta chain) was recorded in a study of T cells in tuberculosis. Clones were read by immunoSEQ multiplex PCR, and TCRdb kept only the in-frame ones, dropping some. The sample lists 25,000 to 35,000 clones, about 95% occurring once. The V segment lost 0 bases and the J segment 9 bases; nucleotides outside the gene matches: 9. CDR1 is SGHRS, CDR2 YFSETQ, per germline. The CDR3 runs to 15 residues. The sample was PBMCs. This receptor was identified in a donor aged 10-35 years with latent tuberculosis or without tuberculosis infection. The rearrangement uses TRBV5-1 and TRBJ2-1; TRBD2 aligns across 7 bases. The CDR3 region has the DNA TGCGCCAGCAGCTTGGGAGGGACTAATCCAGGTGAGCAGTTCTTC. It yields the protein CASSLGGTNPGEQFF.